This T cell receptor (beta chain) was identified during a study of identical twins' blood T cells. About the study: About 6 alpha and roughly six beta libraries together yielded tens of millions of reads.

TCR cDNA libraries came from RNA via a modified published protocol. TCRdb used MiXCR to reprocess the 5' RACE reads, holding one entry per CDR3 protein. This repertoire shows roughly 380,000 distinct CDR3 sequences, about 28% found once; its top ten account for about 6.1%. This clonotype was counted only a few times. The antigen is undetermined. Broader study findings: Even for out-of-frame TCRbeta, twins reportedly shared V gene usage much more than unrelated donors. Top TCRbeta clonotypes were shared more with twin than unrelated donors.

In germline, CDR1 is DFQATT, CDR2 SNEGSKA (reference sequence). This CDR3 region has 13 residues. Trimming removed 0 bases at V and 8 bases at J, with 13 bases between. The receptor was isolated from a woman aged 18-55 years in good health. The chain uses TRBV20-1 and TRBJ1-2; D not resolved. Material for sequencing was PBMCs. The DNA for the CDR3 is TGCAGTGCTAGAGATGGGTTAGATCGAGGCTACACCTTC. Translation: CSARDGLDRGYTF.